What follows describes a single TCR beta chain. What it binds is unknown. The ends lost 8 bases at V and 6 bases at J; junction bases unmatched: 8. The CDR3 spans 13 residues. Germline CDR1 and CDR2: MNHEY and SMNVEV (reference sequence). This specimen belongs to a study of cytomegalovirus exposure and HLA in healthy donors. PCR used 60 Vbeta primers and 13 Jbeta primers. Sequencing was performed with immunoSEQ multiplex PCR; in TCRdb, only in-frame clones are kept and a portion is missing. The profile covers approximately 150,000 clones, with 65% to 80% appearing a single time and about 3.1% taken by the ten largest. General observations from the study: No immune exposure information besides CMV serostatus was available. It was about 150 TCR beta chains that were listed as cytomegalovirus-associated.

The genes are TRBV27 and TRBJ2-3; 7 nucleotides match TRBD2. Specimen: PBMCs. This TCR derives from a male donor in good health and CMV-seronegative. CDR3 protein: CASSMTSMDTQYF. The CDR3 coding sequence is TGTGCCAGCTCGATGACTAGCATGGATACGCAGTATTTT.